This TCR beta chain derives from a study of CD8 T cells in ankylosing spondylitis. Study-level findings and limits: Clones linked with disease were CD8+ and fairly uncommon in the peripheral blood. There was a TCR beta motif, made of several highly homologous variants, that appeared characteristic of ankylosing spondylitis blood.

CDR3 length equals 15 residues. Trimming pared 0 bases from V and 2 bases from J, leaving 11 bases between. Germline CDR1 reads MNHEY; CDR2 reads SVGEGT. Molecular-barcoded quantitative 5'-RACE produced these TCR beta libraries. Via MiXCR, TCRdb re-called the 5' RACE reads, giving one row per CDR3 protein. The profile covers around 770,000 distinct CDR3 sequences, with roughly 10% appearing a single time and about 0.49% taken by the ten largest. This clonotype was counted many times. Its antigen is as yet unknown. The sample taken for sequencing was blood, either unsorted or a sorted T cell fraction (not recorded which). The origin of this receptor is a male donor with ankylosing spondylitis. This rearrangement joins TRBV6-2 or TRBV6-3 to TRBJ2-7; D remains ambiguous. CDR3 in amino acids: CASSYSGPWTYEQYF. For the CDR3, the DNA is TGTGCCAGCAGTTACTCGGGCCCGTGGACCTACGAGCAGTACTTC.